One and the same sample provided the 2 T cell receptor beta chains below, sequenced in a study of chemoradiotherapy in HPV16-positive cancers. Profiling relied on immunoSEQ multiplex PCR, and the TCRdb table lists in-frame clones only, not all of them. The sample lists roughly 25,000 clones, roughly 94% occurring once. Sampling was carried out from a patient who underwent chemoradiotherapy. These receptors were taken from a human donor with HPV-associated anogenital cancer.

Here the CDR3 DNA reads TGTGCCAGCAGCTTAGCGGGCGCCACCACAGATACGCAGTATTTT. It translates to CASSLAGATTDTQYF. The V gene is TRBV7-9, the J gene TRBJ2-3; no firm D call. V lost 0 bases and J lost 2, with 9 bases in between. The CDR3 covers 15 residues. Germline CDR1 SEHNR, CDR2 FQNEAQ (reference sequence).

The chain has TRBV2 and TRBJ2-5; no firm D call. V lost 8 bases, J lost 4 bases, and 8 bases lay in between. Germline-derived CDR1 and CDR2 are SNHLY and FYNNEI. The CDR3 length is 11 residues. As DNA, the CDR3 is TGTGCCAGCGGTAATAGAGAGACCCAGTACTTC. This sequence encodes CASGNRETQYF.